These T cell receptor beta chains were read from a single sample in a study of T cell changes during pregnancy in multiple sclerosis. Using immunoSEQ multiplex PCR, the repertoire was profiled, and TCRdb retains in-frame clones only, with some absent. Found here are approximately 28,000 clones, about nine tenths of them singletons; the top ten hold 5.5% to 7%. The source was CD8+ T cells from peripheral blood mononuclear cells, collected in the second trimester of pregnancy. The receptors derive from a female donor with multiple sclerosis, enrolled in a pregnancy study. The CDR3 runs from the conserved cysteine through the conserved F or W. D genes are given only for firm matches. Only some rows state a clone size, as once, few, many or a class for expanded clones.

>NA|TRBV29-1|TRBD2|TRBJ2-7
CSVRAGVRYEQYF
TGCAGCGTTAGAGCGGGAGTGAGATACGAGCAGTACTTC
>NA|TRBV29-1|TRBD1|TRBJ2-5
CSVEAGGQEAQYF
TGCAGCGTTGAGGCAGGGGGCCAGGAGGCCCAGTACTTC
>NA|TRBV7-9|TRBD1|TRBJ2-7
CASSLTNRGSPYEQYF
TGTGCCAGCAGCCTCACAAACAGGGGTTCCCCCTACGAGCAGTACTTC
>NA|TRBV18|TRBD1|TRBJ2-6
CASSHRQGRAGANVLTF
TGTGCCAGCTCACATCGACAGGGAAGGGCCGGGGCCAACGTCCTGACTTTC
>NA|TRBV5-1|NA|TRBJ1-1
CASSMKSGGTEAFF
TGCGCCAGCAGCATGAAATCAGGTGGGACTGAAGCTTTCTTT
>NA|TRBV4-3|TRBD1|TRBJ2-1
CASGQGYEQFF
TGCGCCAGCGGACAGGGGTATGAGCAGTTCTTC
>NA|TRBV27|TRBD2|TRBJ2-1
CASSLYSGTSGRNEQFF
TGTGCCAGCAGTCTCTACTCCGGGACTAGTGGTCGCAATGAGCAGTTCTTC
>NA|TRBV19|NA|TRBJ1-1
CASSILADTEAFF
TGTGCCAGTAGTATTTTGGCAGACACTGAAGCTTTCTTT
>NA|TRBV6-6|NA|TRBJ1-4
CASSPSLSLEKLFF
TGTGCCAGCAGCCCATCCTTGAGTCTAGAAAAACTGTTTTTT
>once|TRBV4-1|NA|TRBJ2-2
CASSQTHSGTGELFF
TGCGCCAGCAGCCAAACCCATAGCGGCACCGGGGAGCTGTTTTTT
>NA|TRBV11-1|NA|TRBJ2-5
CASQRRGEKTQYF
TGTGCCAGCCAGCGGCGGGGAGAAAAGACCCAGTACTTC
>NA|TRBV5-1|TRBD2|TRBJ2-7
CASSLEGTSGTLNDEQYF
TGCGCCAGCAGCTTGGAGGGGACTAGCGGGACTTTAAACGACGAGCAGTACTTC
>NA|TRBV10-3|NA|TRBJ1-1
CAISEIWGDTEAFF
TGTGCCATCAGTGAGATCTGGGGCGACACTGAAGCTTTCTTT
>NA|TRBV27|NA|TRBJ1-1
CASSSRELNTEAFF
TGTGCCAGCAGTTCGAGGGAGCTTAACACTGAAGCTTTCTTT
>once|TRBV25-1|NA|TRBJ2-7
CASSDSSYEQYF
TGTGCCAGCAGTGACAGTTCCTACGAGCAGTACTTC
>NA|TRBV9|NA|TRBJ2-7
CASSVGASWAIEQYF
TGTGCCAGCAGCGTAGGGGCGAGCTGGGCTATCGAGCAGTACTTC
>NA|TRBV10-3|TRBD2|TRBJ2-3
CAISESLADTDTQYF
TGTGCCATCAGTGAGTCGCTAGCGGACACAGATACGCAGTATTTT
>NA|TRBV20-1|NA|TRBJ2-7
CSARRGIEQYF
TGCAGTGCTCGTAGAGGGATCGAGCAGTACTTC